This record covers a single T cell receptor (beta chain). Its specificity is not known. The sample is drawn from a study of cytomegalovirus exposure and HLA in healthy donors. Study results and caveats: Cytomegalovirus status was reportedly diagnosed by the classifier with high sensitivity and specificity. According to the study, about 180 TCR beta chains were cytomegalovirus-associated.

The ends were cut back, 3 bases at V and 5 bases at J, with 11 bases in the middle. Germline CDR1 is MNHEY and CDR2 is SMNVEV (reference sequence). The CDR3 is 13 amino acids. Profiled with immunoSEQ multiplex PCR; TCRdb holds only in-frame clones, not every one. This sample has 55,000 to 65,000 clones, with 90% to 95% found just once. This chain uses TRBV27 with TRBJ2-7, with TRBD1 as a possible D gene (6 bases). Material: PBMCs. The origin of this receptor is a woman aged 18-35 years in good health and CMV-seropositive. CDR3 amino acids: CASSFRGRDEQYF. In DNA form, the CDR3 reads TGTGCCAGCAGTTTCAGGGGTAGGGACGAGCAGTACTTC.